This T cell receptor (beta chain) comes out of a study of blood T cell repertoires in COVID-19. Overall study context: From the United States, Italy and Spain came samples of acute and convalescent COVID-19. PBMCs, B-cell-depleted T cells, or T cells were the source of the cDNA or gDNA that made up the material.

The length of the CDR3 is 15 residues. Germline values: CDR1 SGDLS, CDR2 YYNGEE. V lost 3 bases, J lost 6 bases, and 9 bases stayed unmatched. Original data processing: Scientists estimated how many nucleated cells there were by amplifying reference gene primers. Some clones are missing from TCRdb's copy, which holds only in-frame ones; the method was immunoSEQ multiplex PCR. V and J calls and clone size are copied from that table; D and trimming were computed from the DNA. Among about 87,000 clones listed, around nine tenths were seen once. V usage is TRBV9 and J usage is TRBJ1-1; 9 bases fit TRBD1. Sequencing used peripheral blood. This TCR derives from a middle-aged man with acute or convalescent COVID-19. DNA of the CDR3: TGTGCCAGCAGCGCTGTATCCGGGACAGGGCCTGAAGCTTTCTTT. Translated: CASSAVSGTGPEAFF.